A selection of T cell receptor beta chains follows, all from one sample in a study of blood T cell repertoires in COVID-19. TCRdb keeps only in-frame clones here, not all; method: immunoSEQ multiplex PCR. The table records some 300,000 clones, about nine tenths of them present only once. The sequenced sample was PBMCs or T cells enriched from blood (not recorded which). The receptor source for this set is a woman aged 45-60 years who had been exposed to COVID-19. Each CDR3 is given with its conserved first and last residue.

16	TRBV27	CASSPLQPTGGGGYTF
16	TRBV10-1	CASSGWGGTHSYEQYF
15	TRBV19	CASRLRWTGDTEAFF
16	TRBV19	CASSRSGNRAHTEAFF
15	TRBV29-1	CSVESERTGDYEQYF
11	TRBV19	CASSTGETQYF
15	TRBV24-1	CATSDSRTGNYGYTF
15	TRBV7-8	CASSTRTGGNSPLHF
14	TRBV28	CASSLPPESLPQHF
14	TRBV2	CASSEQGAGGEQYF
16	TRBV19	CASRPDPGGSNQPQHF
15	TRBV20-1	CSASSPGQGSDTQYF
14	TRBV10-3	CAISRDRSNYGYTF
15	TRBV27	CASSLSSGSTDTQYF
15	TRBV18	CASSPLDRVREKLFF
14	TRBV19	CASSPADRATEAFF
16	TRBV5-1	CASSQITGTGQETQYF
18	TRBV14	CASSVHLWTSGSTDTQYF
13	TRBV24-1	CATSGPGNQPQHF
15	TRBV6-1	CASSEPGGHYNEQFF
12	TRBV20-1	CSASEGATEAFF
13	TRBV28	CASTVNGFYGYTF
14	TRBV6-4	CARDRELGYNEQFF
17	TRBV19	CASSPSSTGTRSNEQFF